This T cell receptor beta chain came from a study of regulatory T cells in long-lasting Graves disease. Time point described: persistent/refractory GD, antithyroid drugs over 5 years with positive TRAb. Extracted RNA from PBMCs served as the source of the TCR library. V was clipped by 6 bases and J by 7 bases, with 18 bases between them. This CDR3 comprises 15 residues. In building TCR beta libraries, iRepertoire HTBI primers were used together with Arm-PCR of CDR3 regions. MiXCR, applied by TCRdb to the multiplex PCR reads, yields one record per CDR3 protein. Here the sample spans around 510,000 distinct CDR3 sequences, less than 25% being singletons. Study-wide points: With a small sample size, accuracy may have been reduced.

This clonotype has just a few counts. Its target is not known. This material consisted of peripheral blood mononuclear cells (PBMCs), taken when the disease was refractory, from a patient treated with antithyroid drugs. V usage is TRBV12-3 or TRBV12-4 and J usage is TRBJ2-2; weak D call: TRBD1 (6 bases). This receptor was identified in a female donor with Graves disease. Here the CDR3 DNA reads TGTGCCAGCAGCTATAGAACAGGGTCCGTCGGGGAGCTGTTTTTT. The encoded protein is CASSYRTGSVGELFF.